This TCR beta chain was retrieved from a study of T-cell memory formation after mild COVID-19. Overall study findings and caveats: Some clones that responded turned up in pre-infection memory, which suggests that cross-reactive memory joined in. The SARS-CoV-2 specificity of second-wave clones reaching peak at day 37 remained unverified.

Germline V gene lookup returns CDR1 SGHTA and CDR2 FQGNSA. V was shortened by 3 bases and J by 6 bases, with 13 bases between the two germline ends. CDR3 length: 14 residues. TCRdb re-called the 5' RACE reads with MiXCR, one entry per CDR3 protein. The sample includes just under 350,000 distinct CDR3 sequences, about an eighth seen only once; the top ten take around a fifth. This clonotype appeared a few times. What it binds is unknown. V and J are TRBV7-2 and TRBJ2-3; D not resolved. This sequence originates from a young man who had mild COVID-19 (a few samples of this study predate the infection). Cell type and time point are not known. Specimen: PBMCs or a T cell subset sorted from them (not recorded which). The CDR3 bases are TGTGCCAGCAGCTTCGGGCTATATAGGGATACGCAGTATTTT. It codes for CASSFGLYRDTQYF.